The T cell receptor (beta chain) under discussion was sequenced for a study of blood T cell repertoires in COVID-19. Residents of under 25 US areas, aged roughly 18 to 95 years, made up the participants. The repertoire was sequenced with immunoSEQ multiplex PCR; TCRdb's copy has only in-frame clones and lacks some. This sample has about 270,000 clones; 75% to 90% occur once, and the top ten carry under 2.5%. The CDR3 length is 14 residues. The trim removed 4 bases at V and 4 bases at J, leaving 8 bases unmatched. The germline V gene has CDR1 GTSNPN and CDR2 SVGIG (reference sequence). The source of this sequence is a woman under 30 who had recovered from COVID-19. Sequencing was done on a sample of PBMCs or T cells enriched from blood (not recorded which). The chain is built from TRBV30 and TRBJ1-2; 8 positions agree with TRBD1. This CDR3 reads CAWTLYRGAYGYTF. For the CDR3, the DNA is TGTGCCTGGACCCTTTACAGGGGGGCCTATGGCTACACCTTC.